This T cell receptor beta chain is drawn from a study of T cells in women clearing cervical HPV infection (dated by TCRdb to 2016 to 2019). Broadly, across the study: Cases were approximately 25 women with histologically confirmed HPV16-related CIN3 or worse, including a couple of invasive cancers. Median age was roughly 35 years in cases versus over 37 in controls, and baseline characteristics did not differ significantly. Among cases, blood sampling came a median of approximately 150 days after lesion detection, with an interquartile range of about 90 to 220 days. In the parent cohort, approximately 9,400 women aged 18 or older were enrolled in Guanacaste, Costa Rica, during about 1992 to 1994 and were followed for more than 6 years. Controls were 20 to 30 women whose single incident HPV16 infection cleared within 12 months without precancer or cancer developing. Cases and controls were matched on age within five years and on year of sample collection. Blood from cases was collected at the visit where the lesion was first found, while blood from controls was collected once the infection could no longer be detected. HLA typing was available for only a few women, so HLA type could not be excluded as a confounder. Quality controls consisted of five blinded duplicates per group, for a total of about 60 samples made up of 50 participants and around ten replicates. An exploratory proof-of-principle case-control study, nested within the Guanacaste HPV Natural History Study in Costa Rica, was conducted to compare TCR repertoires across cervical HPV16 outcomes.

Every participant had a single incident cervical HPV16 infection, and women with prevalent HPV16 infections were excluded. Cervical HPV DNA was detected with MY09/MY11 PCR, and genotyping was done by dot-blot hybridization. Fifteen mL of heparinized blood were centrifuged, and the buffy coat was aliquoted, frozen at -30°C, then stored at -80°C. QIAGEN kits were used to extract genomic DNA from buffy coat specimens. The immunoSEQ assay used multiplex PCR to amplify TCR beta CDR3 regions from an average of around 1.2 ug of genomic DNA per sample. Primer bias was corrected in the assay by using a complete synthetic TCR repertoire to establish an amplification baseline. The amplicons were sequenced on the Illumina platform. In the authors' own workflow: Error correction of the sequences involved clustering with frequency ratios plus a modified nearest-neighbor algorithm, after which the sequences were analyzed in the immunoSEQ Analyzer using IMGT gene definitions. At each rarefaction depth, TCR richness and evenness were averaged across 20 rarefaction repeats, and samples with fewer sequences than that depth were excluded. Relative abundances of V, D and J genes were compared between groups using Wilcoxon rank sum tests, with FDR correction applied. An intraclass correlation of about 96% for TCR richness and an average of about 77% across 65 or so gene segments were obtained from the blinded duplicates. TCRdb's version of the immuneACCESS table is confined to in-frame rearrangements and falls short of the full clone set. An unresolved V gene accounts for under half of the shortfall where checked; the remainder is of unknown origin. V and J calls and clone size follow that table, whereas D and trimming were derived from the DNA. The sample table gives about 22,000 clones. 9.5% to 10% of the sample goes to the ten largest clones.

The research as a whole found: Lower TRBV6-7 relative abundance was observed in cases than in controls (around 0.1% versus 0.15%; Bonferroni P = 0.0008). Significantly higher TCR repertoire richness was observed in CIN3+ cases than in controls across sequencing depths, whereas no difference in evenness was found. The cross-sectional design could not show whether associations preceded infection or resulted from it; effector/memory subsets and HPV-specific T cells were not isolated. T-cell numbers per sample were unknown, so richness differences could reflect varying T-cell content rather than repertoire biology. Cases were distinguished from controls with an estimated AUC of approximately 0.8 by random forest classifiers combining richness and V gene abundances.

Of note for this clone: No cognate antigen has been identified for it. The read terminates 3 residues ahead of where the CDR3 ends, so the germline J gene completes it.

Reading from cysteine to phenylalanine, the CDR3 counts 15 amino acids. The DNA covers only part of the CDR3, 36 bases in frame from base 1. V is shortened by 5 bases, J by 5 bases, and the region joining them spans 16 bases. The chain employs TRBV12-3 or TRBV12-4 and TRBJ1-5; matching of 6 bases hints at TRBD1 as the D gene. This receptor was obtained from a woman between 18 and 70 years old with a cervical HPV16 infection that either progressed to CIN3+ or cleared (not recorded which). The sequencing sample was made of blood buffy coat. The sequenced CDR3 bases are TGTGCCAGCAGTGGACCGACAGGAGGGGATCAGCCC. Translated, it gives CASSGPTGGDQP. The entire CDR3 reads CASSGPTGGDQPQHF.